This record looks at one T cell receptor beta chain sequence and its context. This clonotype was seen repeatedly, ten times or more. The antigen it recognizes is unknown. No much larger clone is present one base from it, and per-base qualities are unavailable. To synthesize cDNA, template-switch 5'RACE was performed with a primer carrying a 10-nucleotide random unique molecular identifier so that each TCR transcript was tagged. Over 180 million TCR-beta sequences, covering 15-18 subjects, were produced in each sequencing run. The RNeasy kit was used to extract total RNA. Using the KAPA Real-time Library Amplification kit, TCR-beta VDJ regions were amplified with primers for the TCR constant region and the 5'RACE anchor. Sample indexes and Illumina adaptors were added in a first PCR, and a second PCR then increased library yield. After purification with Ampure beads, the TCR product of roughly 650 bp was size-selected on a 2% E-gel SizeSelection system. Before pooling, library quality was checked on a Bioanalyzer, concentration was measured with Qubit, and libraries were quantified with the Kapa Library Quantification kit. Libraries were sequenced paired-end 2 x 150 bp on an Illumina HiSeq 2500. To increase sequence diversity, 25-30% phiX was spiked into each library pool. Per the original workflow: The quality-filtered reads were processed with the UMI-based MiGEC pipeline, whose error correction step removed more than 80% of the raw TCR sequences. IMGT germline references were used for alignment of VDJ genes, and clonotypes were defined by a unique CDR3 amino acid sequence together with V-J genes. VDJtools evaluated clonal expansion, Shannon diversity and CDR3 relatedness (CalcPairwiseDistances, ClusterSamples); CLCbio workbench built phylogenetic trees. Using coefficient-of-variation modelling across technical triplicates, the study counted a clone as expanded if it had at least 8 unique UMIs. TCRdb passed the public sequencing reads through fastp at Q25 and MiXCR, retaining productive beta sequences. A single entry per CDR3 protein holds the most common genes and DNA from its merged rows. For this entry, the V and J calls and clone size follow TCRdb and not the study's own pipeline. Within this sample are under 70,000 distinct CDR3 sequences, with about 3% of them counted one time only. Of the sample, less than 5.5% is held by the ten largest clones.

For the unsorted PBMC libraries, 2 million PBMCs were stored in RNAlater at -80 degrees C until RNA extraction and were used to generate the libraries. The multiple sclerosis patients were enrolled in a US clinical protocol that used magnetic resonance imaging to evaluate disease progression. Peripheral blood was subjected to Ficoll-Hypaque density gradient centrifugation to isolate PBMCs, which were then cryopreserved in liquid nitrogen. The entry originates in a study of neurological immune-mediated disorders (dated by TCRdb to 2018 to 2020). For context, the study as a whole: Among the 34 multiple sclerosis patients, relapsing-remitting MS accounted for about 31 and secondary progressive MS accounted for 3. Peripheral blood TCR-beta repertoires from HTLV-I-associated myelopathy (HAM/TSP) patients, multiple sclerosis patients and healthy controls were compared by UMI-based sequencing. The approximately 100 TCR-beta libraries included longitudinal samples, technical triplicates and paired sorted CD4+ and CD8+ T-cell subsets alongside PBMC samples. The cohort included some 70 subjects: about 14 with HAM/TSP, some 35 with multiple sclerosis, and some 20 healthy controls. Broader findings and caveats from the paper: In phylogenetic analysis, the repertoires of 18 of 34 MS patients grouped into a cluster of related CDR3 sequences, which suggests a possible signature at the repertoire level. TCR clonal expansion was highest in HAM/TSP patients and lowest in MS patients, with MS patients falling below even healthy controls. No identical CDR3 amino acid sequences were shared among expanded clones across subjects, suggesting private TCR-beta repertoires in all groups. No association of the MS cluster with clinical or MRI features was observed, and the need for larger cohorts was stated by the authors.

The sequence was collected from a woman aged 45-65 years with multiple sclerosis. Sequenced: PBMCs.

The CDR3 reads as follows: CSTYREDPYNEQFF. In nucleotides, the sequence is TGCAGCACCTACCGGGAGGATCCATACAATGAGCAGTTCTTC. The rearrangement combines TRBV20-1 with TRBJ2-1, and 7 junction bases match TRBD2. CDR1 is given as DFQATT and CDR2 as SNEGSKA, both from the germline V gene (reference sequence). The CDR3 starts with the cysteine, ends with the phenylalanine, and has 14 residues. Only the CDR3 part of the read is kept: 42 bases, read in frame from the first base.